This is a list of T cell receptor beta chains from one sample in a study of shared clonotypes between healthy human individuals. Some clones are missing from TCRdb's copy, which holds only in-frame ones; the method was immunoSEQ multiplex PCR. This sample carries about 680,000 clones, about 90% of them seen once, and the ten largest clones take approximately 22%. The sample consisted of naive CD8+ T cells sorted from blood. These receptors were taken from a man aged 25 to 40 in good health. Both conserved end residues are part of each CDR3. D genes are given only for firm matches. Clone size appears in some rows only: once, few, many, or a class for an expanded clone.

j_call | v_call | clone_size | d_call | cdr3_aa | cdr3_nt
TRBJ2-7 | TRBV7-9 | . | TRBD2 | CASSQGTSGSGGKDEQYF | TGTGCCAGCAGCCAGGGGACTAGCGGGAGTGGGGGTAAGGACGAGCAGTACTTC
TRBJ1-2 | TRBV11-2 | once | . | CASSLGGSYGYTF | TGTGCCAGCAGCTTAGGGGGATCCTATGGCTACACCTTC
TRBJ2-7 | TRBV9 | . | . | CASSVDGRTSDEQYF | TGTGCCAGCAGCGTAGACGGCAGGACGTCGGACGAGCAGTACTTC
TRBJ2-1 | TRBV11-2 | . | TRBD1 | CASSLEGTGNNEQFF | TGTGCCAGCAGCTTAGAGGGGACAGGGAACAATGAGCAGTTCTTC
TRBJ2-3 | TRBV11-2 | . | TRBD1 | CASSLVGTGGTDTQYF | TGTGCCAGCAGCTTAGTCGGGACAGGGGGGACAGATACGCAGTATTTT
TRBJ2-2 | TRBV19 | . | . | CASSPGQFTGELFF | TGCGCCAGTAGTCCCGGACAGTTCACCGGGGAGCTGTTTTTT
TRBJ2-7 | TRBV7-9 | . | . | CANPDPSGEQYF | TGTGCCAACCCGGACCCCTCTGGAGAGCAGTACTTC
TRBJ2-7 | TRBV27 | few | . | CASSLRGLSSYEQYF | TGTGCCAGCAGTTTACGTGGACTGAGCTCCTACGAGCAGTACTTC
TRBJ2-7 | TRBV28 | . | . | CASTVDSSMIYEQYF | TGTGCCAGCACCGTGGACAGTTCCATGATCTACGAGCAGTACTTC
TRBJ1-5 | TRBV7-9 | few | . | CASSSQRDQPQHF | TGTGCCAGCAGCTCCCAGCGTGATCAGCCCCAGCATTTT
TRBJ2-1 | TRBV7-9 | . | . | CASSAPPAGTTYNEQFF | TGTGCCAGCAGCGCGCCCCCGGCCGGGACAACCTACAATGAGCAGTTCTTC
TRBJ2-3 | TRBV19 | once | TRBD2 | CASSRFLGIAGGPGTDTQYF | TGTGCCAGTAGTAGGTTCCTGGGGATAGCGGGAGGGCCTGGCACAGATACGCAGTATTTT
TRBJ1-2 | TRBV6-5 | once | . | CASSYSRQGNGYTF | TGTGCCAGCAGTTACTCCCGCCAGGGGAATGGCTACACCTTC
TRBJ2-7 | TRBV5-1 | . | . | CASSLGSLSYEQYF | TGCGCCAGCAGCTTGGGCAGCTTATCCTACGAGCAGTACTTC
TRBJ2-7 | TRBV9 | . | TRBD2 | CASSHSSGSVYEQYF | TGTGCCAGCAGCCACTCCAGCGGGAGCGTCTACGAGCAGTACTTC
TRBJ2-7 | TRBV28 | . | TRBD2 | CASSSPLAGGPFLVYEQYF | TGTGCCAGCAGTTCCCCCCTAGCGGGAGGGCCCTTCCTTGTTTACGAGCAGTACTTC
TRBJ2-1 | TRBV2 | . | TRBD1 | CASRDRVNEQFF | TGTGCCAGCAGAGACAGGGTAAATGAGCAGTTCTTC
TRBJ2-4 | TRBV9 | . | TRBD2 | CASSDGRARDIQYF | TGTGCCAGCAGCGACGGGAGGGCGAGGGACATTCAGTACTTC
TRBJ2-2 | TRBV27 | few | . | CASSPRDPGNTGELFF | TGTGCCAGCAGCCCCAGGGACCCGGGGAACACCGGGGAGCTGTTTTTT
TRBJ2-7 | TRBV27 | once | . | CASSFVSSFGEQYF | TGTGCCAGCAGTTTCGTCTCGTCGTTCGGCGAGCAGTACTTC
TRBJ2-3 | TRBV9 | . | TRBD2 | CASSVGGLGADTQYF | TGTGCCAGCAGCGTAGGGGGACTAGGTGCAGATACGCAGTATTTT
TRBJ1-3 | TRBV7-9 | . | . | CASSLSDSGNTIYF | TGTGCCAGCAGCTTAAGCGACTCTGGAAACACCATATATTTT
TRBJ2-2 | TRBV6-5 | . | . | CASSYVAGSTGELFF | TGTGCCAGCAGTTACGTGGCGGGATCCACCGGGGAGCTGTTTTTT
TRBJ2-1 | TRBV5-1 | . | TRBD2 | CASSPGLARGDEQFF | TGCGCCAGCAGCCCCGGACTAGCCCGCGGGGATGAGCAGTTCTTC
TRBJ2-5 | TRBV15 | . | . | CATSITGWETQYF | TGTGCCACCAGTATCACGGGTTGGGAGACCCAGTACTTC
TRBJ2-7 | TRBV5-6 | once | . | CASSLAGTSYEQYF | TGTGCCAGCAGCTTGGCCGGCACTTCCTACGAGCAGTACTTC
TRBJ2-1 | TRBV30 | . | . | CAWSGPYNEQFF | TGTGCCTGGTCCGGACCGTACAATGAGCAGTTCTTC
TRBJ2-1 | TRBV9 | . | TRBD2 | CASGLAGAYNEQFF | TGTGCCAGCGGTCTAGCGGGAGCCTACAATGAGCAGTTCTTC
TRBJ1-5 | TRBV9 | . | . | CASSAGGLIGQPQHF | TGTGCCAGCAGCGCCGGGGGTCTGATCGGCCAGCCCCAGCATTTT
TRBJ2-1 | TRBV19 | . | TRBD2 | CASSIDLGLAYNEQFF | TGTGCCAGTAGTATAGATCTTGGACTAGCTTACAATGAGCAGTTCTTC
TRBJ2-7 | TRBV29-1 | . | TRBD1 | CSVDLNGGTGYSYEQYF | TGCAGCGTTGACTTGAATGGGGGGACAGGGTACTCCTACGAGCAGTACTTC
TRBJ1-4 | TRBV6-5 | . | TRBD1 | CASSYSTGINEKLFF | TGTGCCAGCAGTTACTCGACAGGGATTAATGAAAAACTGTTTTTT
TRBJ2-2 | TRBV7-8 | . | TRBD2 | CASSLGEARAGGRTGELFF | TGTGCCAGCAGCTTAGGTGAAGCAAGAGCGGGAGGGCGCACCGGGGAGCTGTTTTTT
TRBJ1-2 | TRBV27 | . | . | CASSLIGAAARSHGYTF | TGTGCCAGCAGTTTAATCGGGGCGGCAGCCCGGTCACATGGCTACACCTTC